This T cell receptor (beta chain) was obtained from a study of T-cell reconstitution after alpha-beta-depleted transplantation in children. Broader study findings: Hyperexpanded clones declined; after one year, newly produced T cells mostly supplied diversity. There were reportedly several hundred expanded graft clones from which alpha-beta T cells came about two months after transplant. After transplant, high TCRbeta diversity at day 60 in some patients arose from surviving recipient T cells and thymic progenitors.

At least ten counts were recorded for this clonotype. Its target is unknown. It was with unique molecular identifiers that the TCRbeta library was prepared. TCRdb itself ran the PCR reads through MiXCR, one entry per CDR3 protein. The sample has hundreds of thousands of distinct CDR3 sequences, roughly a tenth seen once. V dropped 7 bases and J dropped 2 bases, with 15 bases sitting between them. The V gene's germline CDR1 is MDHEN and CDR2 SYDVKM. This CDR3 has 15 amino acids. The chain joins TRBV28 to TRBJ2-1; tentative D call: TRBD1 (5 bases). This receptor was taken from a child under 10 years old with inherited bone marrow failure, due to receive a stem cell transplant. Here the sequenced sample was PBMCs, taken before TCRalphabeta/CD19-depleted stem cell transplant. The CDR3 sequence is CASIHRPRAYNEQFF. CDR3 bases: TGTGCCAGCATCCACAGGCCCCGGGCCTACAATGAGCAGTTCTTC. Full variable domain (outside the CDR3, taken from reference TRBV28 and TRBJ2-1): DVKVTQSSRYLVKRTGEKVFLECVQDMDHENMFWYRQDPGLGLRLIYFSYDVKMKEKGDIPEGYSVSREKKERFSLILESASTNQTSMYLCASIHRPRAYNEQFFGPGTRLTVL.